This TCR beta chain was profiled in a study of shared clonotypes between healthy human individuals. At the level of the study: Each donor had three CD4 naive, three CD4 memory, two CD8 naive and one CD8 memory plate.

Naive CD8 cells comprised CD45RO-negative, CCR7-positively selected cells, excluding terminally differentiated effector memory CD45RA+ cells. CDR1 and CDR2 from the germline V gene are SGHVS and FQNEAQ. The CDR3 contains 13 residues. Whole-study results and caveats: It was observed that 5% to 6.5% of naive CD4 clonotypes were shared across several donors. Relative to clonotypes present in all four donors, those not shared had lower generation probabilities.

TCRdb's copy holds only in-frame clones and misses some; the assay was immunoSEQ multiplex PCR. Of around 560,000 clones listed, about 95% were seen once; the top ten hold over 0.1%. Concerning this clone itself: The antigen remains unidentified. Its ends do not fully match the called genes, so a read error is possible.

The source of this sequence is a young woman in good health. The sample taken for sequencing was naive CD8+ T cells sorted from blood. This rearrangement joins TRBV7-8 to TRBJ2-3, with TRBD2 identical over 7 bases. In nucleotides, the CDR3 is TGTGCCAGCAGCCTAGCGGTAACAGATACGCAGTATTTT. The encoded protein is CASSLAVTDTQYF.